The 9 T cell receptor beta chains below were found in one sample sequenced in a study of cytomegalovirus exposure and HLA in healthy donors. This PCR relied on a set of 60 Vbeta primers and 13 Jbeta primers. Some clones are missing from TCRdb's copy, which holds only in-frame ones; the method was immunoSEQ multiplex PCR. The sample has around 150,000 clones; approximately 60% are singletons. The sample comprised PBMCs. The receptors derive from a woman in her thirties or forties in good health and CMV-seronegative.

This chain uses TRBV6-5 with TRBJ2-5, with D maybe TRBD1 (6 bases). Trimming stripped 6 bases from V and 6 bases from J, with 14 bases between. The germline V gene encodes CDR1 MNHEY and CDR2 SVGAGI. There are 13 residues in the CDR3. This CDR3 is CASRPRGRKTQYF. The CDR3, as DNA: TGTGCCAGCAGGCCCAGGGGTAGGAAGACCCAGTACTTC.

The chain uses TRBV29-1 and TRBJ2-3, with a possible D match to TRBD2 (5 bases). Germline values: CDR1 SQVTM, CDR2 ANQGSEA. V lost 7 bases, J lost 2 bases, and 16 bases lay in between. The CDR3 extends over 14 amino acids. The CDR3 region is CSGIPPGNTDTQYF. Written as DNA, the CDR3 is TGCAGCGGGATCCCTCCGGGAAACACAGATACGCAGTATTTT.

V is TRBV29-1 and J is TRBJ1-1, with a weak D call TRBD1 (5 bases). Trimming shortened V by 4 bases and J by 7 bases, and 13 bases separated the two germline ends. CDR3 length: 12 amino acids. CDR1 and CDR2 from the germline V gene are SQVTM and ANQGSEA. DNA of the CDR3: TGCAGCGTTGCGGAGGGGTCGAATGAAGCTTTCTTT. Translating gives CSVAEGSNEAFF.

This clone was observed a single time. V gene TRBV29-1 combines with J gene TRBJ1-2; D is perhaps TRBD1 (5 bases). V gave up 1 base and J gave up 8 bases, with 20 bases separating them. Germline V gene lookup returns CDR1 SQVTM and CDR2 ANQGSEA. This CDR3 is 15 amino acids long. This CDR3 reads CSVEGDREGSRGYTF. Written as DNA, the CDR3 is TGCAGCGTTGAAGGAGATCGGGAGGGGTCGCGGGGCTACACCTTC.

The sample holds a few counts of this clone. The CDR3 sequence: CSVALAGTDTQYF. The DNA for the CDR3 is TGCAGCGTGGCGCTAGCGGGGACAGATACGCAGTATTTT. This chain uses TRBV29-1 with TRBJ2-3; 9 positions agree with TRBD2. Germline V lookup: CDR1 SQVTM, CDR2 ANQGSEA. The CDR3 consists of 13 residues. V shed 6 bases, J shed 3 bases, and the junction held 4 bases outside the gene matches.

The rearrangement joins TRBV18 to TRBJ1-1; 10 nucleotides agree with TRBD1. Germline trimming cut 3 bases from V and 4 bases from J; bases unmatched to any gene: 8. The CDR3 contains 16 residues. Germline V gene lookup returns CDR1 KGHSH and CDR2 LQKENI. The CDR3 DNA reads as TGTGCCAGCTCACCCGTAAGGACAGGGGGAGGCACTGAAGCTTTCTTT. Protein sequence: CASSPVRTGGGTEAFF. The full variable domain, with the rest looked up from reference TRBV18 and TRBJ1-1, is NAGVMQNPRHLVRRRGQEARLRCSPMKGHSHVYWYRQLPEEGLKFMVYLQKENIIDESGMPKERFSAEFPKEGPSILRIQQVVRGDSAAYFCASSPVRTGGGTEAFFGQGTRLTVV.

The count of this clone is one. This chain connects TRBV7-2 to TRBJ2-3, with 12 bases aligning to TRBD1. Germline V gene lookup returns CDR1 SGHTA and CDR2 FQGNSA. The junction had 5 bases not matched to a gene; V was cut back by 3 bases and J by 7 bases. CDR3 length: 15 amino acids. CDR3: CASSFLGQGANTQYF. DNA of the CDR3: TGTGCCAGCAGCTTCTTGGGACAGGGGGCGAATACGCAGTATTTT.

The V call is TRBV30, the J call TRBJ1-1; TRBD1 agrees at 8 bases. Trimming cost V 2 bases and J 4 bases; bases outside gene matches: 3. The germline CDR1 and CDR2 sequences are GTSNPN and SVGIG (reference sequence). The length of the CDR3 is 13 residues. CDR3 residues: CAWSRQGITEAFF. In DNA, the CDR3 is TGTGCCTGGAGTAGACAGGGGATCACTGAAGCTTTCTTT.

This clone was seen more than once but under ten times. The chain recombines TRBV7-2 with TRBJ2-3; 13 bases are shared with TRBD2. J gave up 4 bases and V 6 bases, and 16 bases lay outside the gene matches. The germline V gene has CDR1 SGHTA and CDR2 FQGNSA. The CDR3 is made up of 19 amino acids. CDR3 residues: CASSLRPPTSGGAADTQYF. The CDR3, as DNA: TGTGCCAGCAGTTTGAGGCCTCCAACTAGCGGGGGGGCGGCAGATACGCAGTATTTT.